Here is one T cell receptor beta chain with its context. The record originates from a study of blood T cell repertoires in COVID-19. In germline, CDR1 is SEHNR, CDR2 FQNEAQ (reference sequence). This CDR3 has 18 amino acids. The V gene end was trimmed by 2 bases and the J gene end by 4 bases; junction bases not matched to a gene: 9. The protocol was immunoSEQ multiplex PCR, while the TCRdb copy is restricted to in-frame clones and leaves out a portion. Among approximately 250,000 clones, 86% were seen once, and the ten largest hold about 3.6%. Specimen: peripheral blood. The V and J genes are TRBV7-9 and TRBJ1-6; 9 nucleotides line up with TRBD1. The sequence derives from a young man with active or convalescent COVID-19. Here the CDR3 reads CASSLFQQGAVYNSPLHF. DNA of the CDR3: TGTGCCAGCAGCTTATTCCAACAGGGGGCGGTTTATAATTCACCCCTCCACTTT.